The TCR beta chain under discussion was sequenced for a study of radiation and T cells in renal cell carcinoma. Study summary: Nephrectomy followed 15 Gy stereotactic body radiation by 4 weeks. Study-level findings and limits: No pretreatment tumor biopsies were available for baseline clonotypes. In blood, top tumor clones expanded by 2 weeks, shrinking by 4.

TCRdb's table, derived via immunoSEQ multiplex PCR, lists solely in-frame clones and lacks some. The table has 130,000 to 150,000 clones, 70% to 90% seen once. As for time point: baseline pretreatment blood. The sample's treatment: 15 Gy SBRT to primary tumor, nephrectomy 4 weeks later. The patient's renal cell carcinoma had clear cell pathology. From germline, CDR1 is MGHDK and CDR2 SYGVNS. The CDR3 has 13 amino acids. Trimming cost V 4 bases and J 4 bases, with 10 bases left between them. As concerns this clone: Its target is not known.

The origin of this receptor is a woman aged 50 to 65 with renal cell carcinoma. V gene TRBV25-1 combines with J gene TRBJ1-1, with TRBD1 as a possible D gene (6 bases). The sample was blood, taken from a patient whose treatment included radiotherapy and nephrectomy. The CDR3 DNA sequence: TGTGCCAGCAGTGCCAACAGGGTCACTGAAGCTTTCTTT. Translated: CASSANRVTEAFF.